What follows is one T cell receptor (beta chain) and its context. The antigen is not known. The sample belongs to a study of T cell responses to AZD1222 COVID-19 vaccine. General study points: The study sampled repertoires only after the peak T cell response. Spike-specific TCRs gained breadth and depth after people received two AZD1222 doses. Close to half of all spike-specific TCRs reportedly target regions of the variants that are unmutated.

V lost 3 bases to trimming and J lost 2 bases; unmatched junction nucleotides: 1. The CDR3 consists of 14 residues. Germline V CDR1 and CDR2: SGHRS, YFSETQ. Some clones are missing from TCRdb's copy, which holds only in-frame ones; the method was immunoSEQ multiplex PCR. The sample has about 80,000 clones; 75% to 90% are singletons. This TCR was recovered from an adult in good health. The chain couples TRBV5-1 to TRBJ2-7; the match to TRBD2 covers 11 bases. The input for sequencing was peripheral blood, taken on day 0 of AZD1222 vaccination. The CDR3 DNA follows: TGCGCCAGCAGCTCTAGCGGGAGGACCTACGAGCAGTACTTC. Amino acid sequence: CASSSSGRTYEQYF.